This T cell receptor beta chain appears in the sequencing data of a study of identical twins. Germline assignment: CDR1 DFQATT and CDR2 SNEGSKA (reference sequence). V was trimmed by 0 bases and J by 0 bases, leaving 9 bases between them. The CDR3 is 15 amino acids. MiXCR, applied by TCRdb to the 5' RACE reads, yields one record per CDR3 protein. The repertoire consists of 1.5 million to 2 million distinct CDR3 sequences, with around 29% occurring once and the leading ten covering roughly 0.3%. The sequenced sample was cord blood. The rearrangement joins TRBV20-1 to TRBJ1-5; D remains ambiguous. This TCR came from a newborn girl in good health. This chain's CDR3 is CSARDRQASNQPQHF. CDR3 nucleotide sequence: TGCAGTGCTAGAGACCGGCAGGCTAGCAATCAGCCCCAGCATTTT.